This T cell receptor (beta chain) is drawn from a study of cytomegalovirus exposure and HLA in healthy donors. Study information: Of the donors genotyped, several hundred in all, about 82% fell in the Caucasian-associated ancestry cluster.

PCR used 60 Vbeta primers and 13 Jbeta primers. TCRdb keeps only in-frame clones here, not all; method: immunoSEQ multiplex PCR. The data contain fewer than 100,000 clones, over 65% of them singletons. The study, taken as a whole, reports: As was reported, the classifier diagnosed cytomegalovirus status with high specificity and sensitivity. Immune exposure information comprised only CMV serostatus. TCR beta V- and J-gene trimming, according to a later analysis, was linked to a missense DCLRE1C variant.

Of note for this clone: Its antigen remains unidentified.

CDR1 and CDR2 from the germline V gene are MNHNS and SASEGT. J gave up 2 bases and V 6 bases, and 9 bases lay outside the gene matches. The CDR3 has 15 amino acids. The specimen sequenced was PBMCs. The clonotype originates from a man in his 60s in good health and CMV-seropositive. The chain joins TRBV6-1 to TRBJ1-2, with 7 bases aligning to TRBD1. The CDR3 loop reads CASRDRDRGNYGYTF. The DNA for the CDR3 is TGTGCCAGCAGGGACCGGGACAGAGGCAACTATGGCTACACCTTC.